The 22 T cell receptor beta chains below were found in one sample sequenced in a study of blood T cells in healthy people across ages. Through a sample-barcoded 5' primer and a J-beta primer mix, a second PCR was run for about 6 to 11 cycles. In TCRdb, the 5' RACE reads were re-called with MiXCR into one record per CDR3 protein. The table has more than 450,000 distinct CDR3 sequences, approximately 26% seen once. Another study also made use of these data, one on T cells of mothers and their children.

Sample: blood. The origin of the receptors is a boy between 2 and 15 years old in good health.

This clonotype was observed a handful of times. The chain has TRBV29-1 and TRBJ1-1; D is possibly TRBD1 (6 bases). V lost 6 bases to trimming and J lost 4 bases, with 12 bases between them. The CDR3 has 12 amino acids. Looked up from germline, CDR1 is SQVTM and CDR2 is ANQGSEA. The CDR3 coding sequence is TGCAGCGTCACAAGGGGGAGCACTGAAGCTTTCTTT. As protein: CSVTRGSTEAFF. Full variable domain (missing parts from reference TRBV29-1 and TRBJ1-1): SAVISQKPSRDICQRGTSLTIQCQVDSQVTMMFWYRQQPGQSLTLIATANQGSEATYESGFVIDKFPISRPNLTFSTLTVSNMSPEDSSIYLCSVTRGSTEAFFGQGTRLTVV.

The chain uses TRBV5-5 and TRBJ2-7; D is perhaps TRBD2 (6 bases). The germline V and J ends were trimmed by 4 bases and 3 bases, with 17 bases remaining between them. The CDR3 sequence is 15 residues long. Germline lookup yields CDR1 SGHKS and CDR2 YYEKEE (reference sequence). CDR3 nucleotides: TGTGCCAGCAGCCTTCATACCGAGACTAGCTACGAGCAGTACTTC. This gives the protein CASSLHTETSYEQYF.

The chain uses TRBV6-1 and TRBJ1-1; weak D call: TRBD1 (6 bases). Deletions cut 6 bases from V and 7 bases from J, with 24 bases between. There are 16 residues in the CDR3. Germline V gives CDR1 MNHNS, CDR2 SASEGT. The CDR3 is CASRIPGHSPGDEAFF. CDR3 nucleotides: TGTGCCAGCAGGATACCGGGACACTCCCCTGGGGATGAAGCTTTCTTT.

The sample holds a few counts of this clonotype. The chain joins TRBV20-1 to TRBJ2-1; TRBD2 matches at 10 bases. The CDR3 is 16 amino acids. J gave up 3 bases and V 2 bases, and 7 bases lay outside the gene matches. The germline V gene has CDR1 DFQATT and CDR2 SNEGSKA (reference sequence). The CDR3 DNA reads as TGCAGTGCTAGATATCTAGCGGGAGCCGTCTACAATGAGCAGTTCTTC. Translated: CSARYLAGAVYNEQFF.

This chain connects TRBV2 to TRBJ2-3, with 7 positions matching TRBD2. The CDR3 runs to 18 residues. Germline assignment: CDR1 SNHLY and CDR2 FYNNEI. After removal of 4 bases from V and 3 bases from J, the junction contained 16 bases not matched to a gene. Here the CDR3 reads CASSGLWEGVRKTDTQYF. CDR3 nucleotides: TGTGCCAGCAGTGGTCTTTGGGAGGGCGTTAGAAAGACAGATACGCAGTATTTT.

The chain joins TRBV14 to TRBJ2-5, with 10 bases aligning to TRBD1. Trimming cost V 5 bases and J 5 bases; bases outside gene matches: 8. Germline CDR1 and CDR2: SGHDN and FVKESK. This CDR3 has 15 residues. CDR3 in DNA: TGTGCCAGCAGCTACCGCGGGACAGGGGTGGAGACCCAGTACTTC. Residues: CASSYRGTGVETQYF.

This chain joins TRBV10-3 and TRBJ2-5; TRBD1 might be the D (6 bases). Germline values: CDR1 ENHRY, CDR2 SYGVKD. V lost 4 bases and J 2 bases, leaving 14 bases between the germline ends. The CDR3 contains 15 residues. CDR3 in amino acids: CAISVAQGGQETQYF. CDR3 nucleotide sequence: TGTGCCATCAGTGTCGCACAGGGTGGACAAGAGACCCAGTACTTC.

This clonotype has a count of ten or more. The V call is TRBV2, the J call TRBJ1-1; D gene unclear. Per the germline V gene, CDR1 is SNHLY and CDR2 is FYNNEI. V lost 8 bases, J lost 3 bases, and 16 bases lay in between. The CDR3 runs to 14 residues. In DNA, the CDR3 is TGTGCCAGCCGCGGGGTAACATGGGACACTGAAGCTTTCTTT. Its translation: CASRGVTWDTEAFF.

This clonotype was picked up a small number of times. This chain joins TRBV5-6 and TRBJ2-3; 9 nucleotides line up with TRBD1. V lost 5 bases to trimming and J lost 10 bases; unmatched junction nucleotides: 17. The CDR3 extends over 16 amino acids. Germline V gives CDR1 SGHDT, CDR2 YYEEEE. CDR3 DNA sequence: TGTGCCAGCAGACGGGACAGGGATCTAATGTGGGATGCGCAGTATTTT. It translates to CASRRDRDLMWDAQYF.

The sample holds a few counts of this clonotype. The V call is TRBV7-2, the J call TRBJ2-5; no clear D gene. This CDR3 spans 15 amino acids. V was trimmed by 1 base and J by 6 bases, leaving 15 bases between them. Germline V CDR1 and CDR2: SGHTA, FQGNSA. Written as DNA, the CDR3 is TGTGCCAGCAGCTTAGAATCGACCAGGCGCCAGACCCAGTACTTC. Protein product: CASSLESTRRQTQYF.

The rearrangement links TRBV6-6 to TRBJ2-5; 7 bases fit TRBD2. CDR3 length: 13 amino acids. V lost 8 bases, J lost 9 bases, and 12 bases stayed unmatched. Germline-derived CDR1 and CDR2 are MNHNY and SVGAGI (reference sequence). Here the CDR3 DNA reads TGTGCCAGCGGAGAACGGGAGGTCCGGGCCCAGTACTTC. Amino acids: CASGEREVRAQYF.

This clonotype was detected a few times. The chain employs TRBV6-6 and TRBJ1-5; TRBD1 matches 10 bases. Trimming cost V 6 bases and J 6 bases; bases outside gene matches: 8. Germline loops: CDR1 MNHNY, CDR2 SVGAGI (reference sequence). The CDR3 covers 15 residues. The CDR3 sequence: CASSRRDRGSQPQHF. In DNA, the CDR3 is TGTGCCAGCAGCCGCCGGGACAGGGGTAGTCAGCCCCAGCATTTT.

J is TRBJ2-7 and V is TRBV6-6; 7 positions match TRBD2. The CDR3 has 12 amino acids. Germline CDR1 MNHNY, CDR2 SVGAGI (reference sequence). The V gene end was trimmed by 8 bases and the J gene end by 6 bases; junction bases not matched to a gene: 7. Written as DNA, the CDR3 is TGTGCCAGCGGGGGAGGGCTTTCCGAGCAGTACTTC. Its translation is CASGGGLSEQYF.

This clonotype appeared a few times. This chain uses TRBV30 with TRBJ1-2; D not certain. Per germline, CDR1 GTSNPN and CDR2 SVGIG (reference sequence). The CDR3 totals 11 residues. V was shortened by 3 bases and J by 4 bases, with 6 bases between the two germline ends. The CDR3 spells CAWRFGYGYTF. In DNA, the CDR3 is TGTGCCTGGAGGTTCGGCTATGGCTACACCTTC.

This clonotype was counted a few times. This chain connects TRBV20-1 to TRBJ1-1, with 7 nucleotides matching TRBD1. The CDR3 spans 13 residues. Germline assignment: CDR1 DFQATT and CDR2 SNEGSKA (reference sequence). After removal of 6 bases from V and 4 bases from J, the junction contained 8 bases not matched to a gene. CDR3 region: CSAGQALRTEAFF. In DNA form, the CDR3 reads TGCAGTGCAGGACAGGCCCTTCGCACTGAAGCTTTCTTT.

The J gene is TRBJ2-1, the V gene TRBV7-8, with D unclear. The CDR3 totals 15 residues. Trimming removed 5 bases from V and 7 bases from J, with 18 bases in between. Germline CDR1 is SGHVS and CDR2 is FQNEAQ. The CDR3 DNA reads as TGTGCCAGCAGCATGGAGCCCTGGGGTGGAAATGAGCAGTTCTTC. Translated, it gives CASSMEPWGGNEQFF.

CDR3 coding DNA: TGTGCCAGCAGCTTGAAGGTGACAGCTAACACTGAAGCTTTCTTT. This sequence encodes CASSLKVTANTEAFF. V usage is TRBV5-5 and J usage is TRBJ1-1; D possibly corresponds to TRBD1 (5 bases). Trimming took 1 base from V and 2 from J, leaving 12 bases between them. Per germline, CDR1 SGHKS and CDR2 YYEKEE (reference sequence). The CDR3 has 15 amino acids. Combining the CDR3 with reference TRBV5-5 and TRBJ1-1 gives the whole variable domain DAGVTQSPTHLIKTRGQQVTLRCSPISGHKSVSWYQQVLGQGPQFIFQYYEKEERGRGNFPDRFSARQFPNYSSELNVNALLLGDSALYLCASSLKVTANTEAFFGQGTRLTVV.

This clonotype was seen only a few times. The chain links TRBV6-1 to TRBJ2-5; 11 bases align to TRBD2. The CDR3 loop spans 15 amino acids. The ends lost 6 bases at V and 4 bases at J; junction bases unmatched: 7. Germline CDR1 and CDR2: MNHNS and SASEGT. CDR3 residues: CASRELAGGRETQYF. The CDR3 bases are TGTGCCAGCAGAGAGCTAGCGGGAGGACGAGAGACCCAGTACTTC.

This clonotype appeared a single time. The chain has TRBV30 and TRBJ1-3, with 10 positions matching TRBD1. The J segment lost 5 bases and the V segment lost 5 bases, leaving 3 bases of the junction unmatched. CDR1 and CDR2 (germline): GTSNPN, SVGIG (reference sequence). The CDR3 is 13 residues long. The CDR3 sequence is CAWAGQGRNTIYF. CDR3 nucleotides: TGTGCCTGGGCGGGACAGGGGCGAAACACCATATATTTT.

The DNA for the CDR3 is TGTGCCAGCAGTTTTTGGGACTCCAACTCCTACGAGCAGTACTTC. Protein product: CASSFWDSNSYEQYF. The chain recombines TRBV28 with TRBJ2-7; perhaps TRBD2 as D (6 bases). The CDR3 extends over 15 amino acids. Germline CDR1 reads MDHEN; CDR2 reads SYDVKM. The V end was cut by 3 bases, the J end by 0 bases, with 12 bases between. The full variable domain, in which reference TRBV28 and TRBJ2-7 provide the parts outside the CDR3, is DVKVTQSSRYLVKRTGEKVFLECVQDMDHENMFWYRQDPGLGLRLIYFSYDVKMKEKGDIPEGYSVSREKKERFSLILESASTNQTSMYLCASSFWDSNSYEQYFGPGTRLTVT.

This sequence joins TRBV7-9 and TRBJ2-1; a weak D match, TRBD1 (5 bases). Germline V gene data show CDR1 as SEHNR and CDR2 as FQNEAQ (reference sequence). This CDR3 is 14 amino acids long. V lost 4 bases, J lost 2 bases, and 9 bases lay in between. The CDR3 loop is CASSSEDTYNEQFF. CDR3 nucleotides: TGTGCCAGCAGCTCAGAGGACACCTACAATGAGCAGTTCTTC.

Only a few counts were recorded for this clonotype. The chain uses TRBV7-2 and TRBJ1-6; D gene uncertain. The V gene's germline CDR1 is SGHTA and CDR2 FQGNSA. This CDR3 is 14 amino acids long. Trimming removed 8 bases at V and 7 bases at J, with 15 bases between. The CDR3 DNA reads TGTGCCAGCCCCAGCCAGGCATTCAATTCACCCCTCCACTTT. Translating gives CASPSQAFNSPLHF.